This T cell receptor (beta chain) stems from a study of shared clonotypes between healthy human individuals (dated by TCRdb to about 2020). Regarding the complete study: A few men and two women, aged 18 to 49 years, made up the cohort. For each donor, CD4 naive and CD4 memory were each given three plates, CD8 naive was given two plates, and CD8 memory was given one plate. The study deeply sequenced blood TCR repertoires of five healthy adults to estimate repertoire size and the extent of clonotype sharing between individuals. To increase sequencing depth and limit assay-specific biases, TCR repertoire library preparation and sequencing were carried out by different laboratories using diverse techniques. Between about 0.8 and 9 billion PBMCs per donor were obtained by leukapheresis. Broader findings and caveats from the paper: Naive subsets generally had larger estimated clonotype richness than memory subsets did. Higher generation probabilities were observed for clonotypes shared by all four sorted-subset donors than for non-shared clonotypes. Based on pairwise subsampling, the degree of clonotype sharing among donors was expected to be affected by sequencing depth. Only blood was sampled, and tissue TCR repertoires likely differ from those in blood. Incomplete sequencing was indicated by rarefaction of sorted-subset datasets, despite the large sequencing depth. Sharing across several donors was observed for approximately 5% of naive CD4, over 3% of naive CD8, about 2.3% of memory CD4, and less than 0.45% of memory CD8 clonotypes. The genetic and exposure-history diversity represented was limited by the small number of donors.

TCR CDR3 regions were amplified from genomic DNA by multiplex PCR using the deep immunoSEQ assay. For each cell subset, the extracted genomic DNA was distributed evenly across all wells of several immunoSEQ 96-well plates, and each plate served as one replicate. For sorted subsets, 200 to 250 ng genomic DNA, equal to tens of thousands of T cell genomes, was loaded into each replicate PCR. Purified libraries were measured with a Qubit 3.0 fluorometer, size-checked on a Bioanalyzer 2100, and measured again with the KAPA Library Quantification kit. Every immunoSEQ 96-well plate was sequenced on a separate single-read 150-cycle Illumina NextSeq 550 flow cell. The paper's data handling went like this. Because the immunoSEQ output held only junctional sequences and lacked quality scores, the filtering could not match the filtering applied to full-length reads. To assign V/J genes and CDR3, sequences were annotated using PyIR, a Python wrapper for IgBLAST v1.9, with IMGT germline references. Reads were removed for weak V/J assignments (E-value above 1e-6), missing CDR3, stop codons, out-of-frame junctions, or ambiguous translated residues. V3J clonotypes were defined as sequences sharing an identical inferred V gene, J gene, and CDR3 amino acid sequence. To compute the percentage overlap between repertoires, the number of shared unique clonotypes was divided by the size of the smaller repertoire. Three approaches were used to assess repertoire richness: RTK rarefaction, the Chao1 estimator, and Recon v2.1 estimates of unobserved clonotypes. OLGA was used to compute generation probabilities for all TCRbeta clonotypes that the gDNA method yielded from four donors. Here the immuneACCESS table is served through TCRdb, limited to in-frame sequences with V and J called. Missing clones are a known gap in these copies; in checked studies unresolved V genes cover under half, and the rest lacks a known reason. The D gene and trimming were derived from the DNA, and the V and J assignments and clone size from that table. The sample table shows roughly 2,000,000 clones, and just over 90% are seen once. The top ten constitute over 1.5% of the sample.

Of note for this clone: It has no known antigen specificity. No base qualities exist here, and no much larger clone lies one base off it. This sample includes further DNA sequences coding for the same CDR3.

For the CD8 naive samples, CD45RO-negative cells were positively selected for CCR7, yielding a CD45RA+CCR7+ population from which TemRA cells were excluded. The donors were healthy, HIV-negative adults who had no recently reported acute infections or vaccinations. Every donor was a Caucasian adult residing in Nashville, Tennessee, USA. Blood was obtained by leukapheresis, after which PBMCs were separated by Ficoll-Histopaque density gradient centrifugation and cryopreserved in liquid nitrogen vapor phase. Purity and quantity of every magnetically sorted T cell population were checked by analytical flow cytometry. Genomic DNA was isolated from each sorted fraction and quantified by UV absorbance on a Nanodrop 2000c. The receptor was isolated from a man aged 18 to 30 in good health. Some clones in this sample may be carry-over from other donors' samples. Sequencing was performed on naive CD8+ T cells from PBMCs. Explained via the paper, the cell subset or site label denotes: CD45RA+CCR7+.

The nucleotides read TGTGCCACCAGCGACCGGGGAAATCAGCCCCAGCATTTT. It codes for CATSDRGNQPQHF. The chain uses TRBV15 and TRBJ1-5, with no confidently assigned D gene. CDR1 LNHNV and CDR2 YYDKDF are derived from the germline V gene (reference sequence). V lost 5 bases and J lost 4 bases; the stretch between them is 9 bases long. The CDR3 sequence holds 13 residues, the cysteine and phenylalanine included. Just the 39-base CDR3 DNA is kept, in frame starting at base 1.